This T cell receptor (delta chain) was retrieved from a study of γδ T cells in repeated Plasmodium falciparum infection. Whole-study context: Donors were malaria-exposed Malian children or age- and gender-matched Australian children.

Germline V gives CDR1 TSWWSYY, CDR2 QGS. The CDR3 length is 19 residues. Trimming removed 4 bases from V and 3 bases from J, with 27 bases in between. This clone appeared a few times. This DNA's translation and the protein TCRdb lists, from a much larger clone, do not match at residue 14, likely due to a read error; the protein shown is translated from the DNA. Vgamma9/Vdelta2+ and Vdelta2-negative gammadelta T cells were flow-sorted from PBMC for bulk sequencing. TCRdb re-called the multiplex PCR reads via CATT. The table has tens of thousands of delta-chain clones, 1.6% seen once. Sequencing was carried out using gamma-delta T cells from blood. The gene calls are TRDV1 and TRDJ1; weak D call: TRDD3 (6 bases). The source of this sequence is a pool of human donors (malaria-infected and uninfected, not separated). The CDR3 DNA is TGTGCTCTTGGGGGGAGACTCCCCATCGTACTGGGACACGCCGATAAACTCATCTTT. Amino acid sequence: CALGGRLPIVLGHADKLIF.